This TCR beta chain was recorded in a study of blood T cells in healthy people across ages. In the study overall: Template switching picked up about one barcoded beta molecule for each two T cells.

Trimming at V came to 5 bases and at J to 1 base, leaving 4 bases not matched to a gene. The germline gives CDR1 SGHTA, CDR2 FQGNSA. CDR3 length: 15 amino acids. This clonotype was found a few times. A second PCR of 7 to 11 cycles used a sample-barcoded 5' primer and a J-beta primer mix. All cDNA molecules were each tagged by a template-switch adaptor with 12 random nucleotides. At least 3 million CDR3-containing paired-end reads were obtained per sample. Each CDR3 protein is one row after TCRdb ran MiXCR on the 5' RACE reads. The table includes approximately 690,000 distinct CDR3 sequences, roughly 41% detected once. Peripheral blood, about 9.4 milliliters per donor, was collected.

This clonotype originated in a man aged 80 or over in good health. The genes are TRBV7-2 and TRBJ1-4, with 7 nucleotides matching TRBD1. Sample: blood. Here the CDR3 DNA reads TGTGCCAGCAGCCTAAACAGGGGAACTAATGAAAAACTGTTTTTT. Amino acids: CASSLNRGTNEKLFF.